The sequence of this T cell receptor (beta chain) was determined in a study of cytomegalovirus exposure and HLA in healthy donors. Study results and limitations: Some TCR beta chains (approximately 180 of them) were listed as cytomegalovirus-associated.

V was clipped by 3 bases and J by 1 base, with 16 bases between them. Per the germline V gene, CDR1 is KGHSH and CDR2 is LQKENI. The CDR3 has 17 residues. About this clone itself: Antigen: not known.

The PCR used 60 Vbeta and 13 Jbeta primers. TCRdb's copy holds only in-frame clones and misses some; the assay was immunoSEQ multiplex PCR. The sample lists 65,000 to 95,000 clones; about 79% were seen once. This chain links TRBV18 with TRBJ1-3, with D perhaps matching TRBD1 (5 bases). This clonotype was sampled from a male donor in good health and CMV-seropositive. Sequenced material: PBMCs. CDR3 nucleotides: TGTGCCAGCTCACCCTCCCCCTTGGCAGGGTCTGGAAACACCATATATTTT. Its protein is CASSPSPLAGSGNTIYF.